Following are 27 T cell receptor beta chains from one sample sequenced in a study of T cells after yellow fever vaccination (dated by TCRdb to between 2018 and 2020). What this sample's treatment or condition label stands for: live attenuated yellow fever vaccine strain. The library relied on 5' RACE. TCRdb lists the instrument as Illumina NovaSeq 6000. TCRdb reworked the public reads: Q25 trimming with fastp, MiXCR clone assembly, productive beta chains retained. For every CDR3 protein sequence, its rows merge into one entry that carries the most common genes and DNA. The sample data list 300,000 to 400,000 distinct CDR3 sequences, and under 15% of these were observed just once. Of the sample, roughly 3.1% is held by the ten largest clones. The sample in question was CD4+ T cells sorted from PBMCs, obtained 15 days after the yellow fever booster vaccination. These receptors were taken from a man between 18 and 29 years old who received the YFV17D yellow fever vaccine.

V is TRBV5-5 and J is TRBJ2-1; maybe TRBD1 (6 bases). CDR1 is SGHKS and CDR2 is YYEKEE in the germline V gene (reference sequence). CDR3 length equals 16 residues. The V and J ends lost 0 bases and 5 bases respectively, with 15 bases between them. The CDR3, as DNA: TGTGCCAGCAGCTTGGTGTCTTTAGGGGACAACAATGAGCAGTTCTTC. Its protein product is CASSLVSLGDNNEQFF.

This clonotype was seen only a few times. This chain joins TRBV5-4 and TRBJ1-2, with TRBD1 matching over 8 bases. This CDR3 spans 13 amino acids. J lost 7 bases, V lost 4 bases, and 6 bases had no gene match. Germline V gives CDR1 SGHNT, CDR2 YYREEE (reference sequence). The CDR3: CASSAGGAVGYTF. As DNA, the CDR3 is TGTGCCAGCAGCGCAGGGGGCGCGGTTGGCTACACCTTC.

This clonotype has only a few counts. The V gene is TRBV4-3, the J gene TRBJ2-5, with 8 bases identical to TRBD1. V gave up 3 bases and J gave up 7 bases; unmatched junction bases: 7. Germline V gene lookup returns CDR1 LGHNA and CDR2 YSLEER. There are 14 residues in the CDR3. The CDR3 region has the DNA TGCGCCAGCAGCCAGGACAGGGCAGGGAGGACCCAGTACTTC. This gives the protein CASSQDRAGRTQYF.

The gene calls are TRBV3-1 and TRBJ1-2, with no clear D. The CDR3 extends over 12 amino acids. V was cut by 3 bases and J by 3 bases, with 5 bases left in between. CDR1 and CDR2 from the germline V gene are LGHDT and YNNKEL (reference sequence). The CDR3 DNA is TGTGCCAGCAGCCAGATGGACTATGGCTACACCTTC. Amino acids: CASSQMDYGYTF. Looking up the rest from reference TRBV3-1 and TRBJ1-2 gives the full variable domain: DTAVSQTPKYLVTQMGNDKSIKCEQNLGHDTMYWYKQDSKKFLKIMFSYNNKELIINETVPNRFSPKSPDKAHLNLHINSLELGDSAVYFCASSQMDYGYTFGSGTRLTVV.

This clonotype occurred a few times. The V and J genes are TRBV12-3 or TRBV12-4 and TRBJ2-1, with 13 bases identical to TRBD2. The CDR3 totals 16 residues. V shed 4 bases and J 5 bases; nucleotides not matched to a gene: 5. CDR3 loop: CASSSSGTSGDNEQFF. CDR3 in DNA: TGTGCCAGCAGTTCCTCCGGGACTAGCGGGGACAATGAGCAGTTCTTC.

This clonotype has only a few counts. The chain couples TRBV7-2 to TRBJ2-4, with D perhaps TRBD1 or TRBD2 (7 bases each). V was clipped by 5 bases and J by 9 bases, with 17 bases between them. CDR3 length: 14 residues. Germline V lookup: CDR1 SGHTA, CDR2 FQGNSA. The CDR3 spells CASSPSGQRGIQYF. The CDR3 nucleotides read TGTGCCAGCAGCCCATCGGGACAGCGGGGCATTCAGTACTTC.

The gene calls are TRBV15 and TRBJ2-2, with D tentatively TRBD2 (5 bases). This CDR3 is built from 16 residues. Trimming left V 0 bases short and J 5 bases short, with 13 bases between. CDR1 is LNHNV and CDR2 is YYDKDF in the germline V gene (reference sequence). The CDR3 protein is CATSRDAARGTGELFF. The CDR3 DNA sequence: TGTGCCACCAGCAGAGATGCCGCGAGAGGGACCGGGGAGCTGTTTTTT.

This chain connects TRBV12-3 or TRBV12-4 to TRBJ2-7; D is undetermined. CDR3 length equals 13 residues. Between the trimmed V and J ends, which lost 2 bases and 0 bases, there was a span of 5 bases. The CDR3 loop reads CASSLRYSYEQYV. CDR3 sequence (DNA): TGTGCCAGCAGTTTAAGGTACTCCTACGAGCAGTACGTC.

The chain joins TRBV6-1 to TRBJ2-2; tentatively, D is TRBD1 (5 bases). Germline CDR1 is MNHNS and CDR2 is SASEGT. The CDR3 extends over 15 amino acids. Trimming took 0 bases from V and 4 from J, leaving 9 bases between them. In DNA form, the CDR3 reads TGTGCCAGCAGTGAAGCAAAGGGGCGCACCGGGGAGCTGTTTTTT. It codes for CASSEAKGRTGELFF.

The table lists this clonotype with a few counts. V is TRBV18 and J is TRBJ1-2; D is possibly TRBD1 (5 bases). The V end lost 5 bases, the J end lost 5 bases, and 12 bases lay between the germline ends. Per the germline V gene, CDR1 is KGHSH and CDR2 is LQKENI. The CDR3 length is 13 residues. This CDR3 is CASSAGTEYGYTF. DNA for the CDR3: TGTGCCAGCTCAGCCGGGACTGAATATGGCTACACCTTC.

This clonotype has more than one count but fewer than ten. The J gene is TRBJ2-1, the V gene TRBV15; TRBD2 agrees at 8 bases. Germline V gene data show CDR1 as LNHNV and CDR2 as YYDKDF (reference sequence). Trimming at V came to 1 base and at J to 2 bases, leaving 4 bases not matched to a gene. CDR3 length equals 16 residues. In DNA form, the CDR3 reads TGTGCCACCAGCAGAGGACTAGCGAGGACCTACAATGAGCAGTTCTTC. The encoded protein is CATSRGLARTYNEQFF.

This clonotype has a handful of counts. CDR3 sequence (DNA): TGTGCCAGCAGCTTTGGATCTCCTAACTATGGCTACACCTTC. Encoded protein: CASSFGSPNYGYTF. This chain links TRBV7-2 with TRBJ1-2, with D hard to call. From germline, CDR1 is SGHTA and CDR2 FQGNSA. V lost 3 bases, J lost 0 bases, and 8 bases lay in between. CDR3 length equals 14 residues.

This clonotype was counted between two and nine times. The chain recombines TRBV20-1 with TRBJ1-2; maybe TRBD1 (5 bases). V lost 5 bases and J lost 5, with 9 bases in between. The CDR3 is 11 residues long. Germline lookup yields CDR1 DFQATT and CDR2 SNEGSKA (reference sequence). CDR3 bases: TGCAGTGCTGTCGGGGGTTATGGCTACACCTTC. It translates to CSAVGGYGYTF.

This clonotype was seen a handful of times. The CDR3 reads CATGKGHANEKLFF. CDR3 DNA sequence: TGTGCCACTGGAAAGGGACACGCTAATGAAAAACTGTTTTTT. J is TRBJ1-4 and V is TRBV6-6; tentative D call: TRBD1 (6 bases). The V gene's germline CDR1 is MNHNY and CDR2 SVGAGI (reference sequence). The CDR3 runs 14 residues. Trimming removed 10 bases at V and 3 bases at J, with 15 bases between.

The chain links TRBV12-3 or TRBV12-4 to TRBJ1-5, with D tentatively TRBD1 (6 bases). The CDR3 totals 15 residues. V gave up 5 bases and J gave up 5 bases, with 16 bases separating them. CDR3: CASSRTGTPDQPQHF. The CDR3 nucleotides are TGTGCCAGCAGTCGGACCGGGACACCTGATCAGCCCCAGCATTTT.

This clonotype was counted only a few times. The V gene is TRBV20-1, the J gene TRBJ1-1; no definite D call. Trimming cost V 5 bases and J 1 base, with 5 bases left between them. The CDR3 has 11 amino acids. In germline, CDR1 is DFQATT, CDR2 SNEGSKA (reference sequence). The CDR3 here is CSALGNTEAFF. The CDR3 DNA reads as TGCAGTGCTCTTGGGAACACTGAAGCTTTCTTT.

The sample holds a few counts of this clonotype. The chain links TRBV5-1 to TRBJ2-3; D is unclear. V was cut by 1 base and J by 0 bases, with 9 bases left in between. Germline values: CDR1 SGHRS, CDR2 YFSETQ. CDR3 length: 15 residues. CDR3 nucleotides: TGCGCCAGCAGCTTGAGTTTTCCTAGCACAGATACGCAGTATTTT. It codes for CASSLSFPSTDTQYF.

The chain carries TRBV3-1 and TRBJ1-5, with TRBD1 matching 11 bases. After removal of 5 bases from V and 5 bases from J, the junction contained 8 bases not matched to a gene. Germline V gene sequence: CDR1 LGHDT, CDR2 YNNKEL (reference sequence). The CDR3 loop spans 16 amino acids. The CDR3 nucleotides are TGTGCCAGCAGCAAGGGGACAGGGGGTGTTGATCAGCCCCAGCATTTT. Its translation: CASSKGTGGVDQPQHF. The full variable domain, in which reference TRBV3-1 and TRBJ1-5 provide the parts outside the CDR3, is DTAVSQTPKYLVTQMGNDKSIKCEQNLGHDTMYWYKQDSKKFLKIMFSYNNKELIINETVPNRFSPKSPDKAHLNLHINSLELGDSAVYFCASSKGTGGVDQPQHFGDGTRLSIL.

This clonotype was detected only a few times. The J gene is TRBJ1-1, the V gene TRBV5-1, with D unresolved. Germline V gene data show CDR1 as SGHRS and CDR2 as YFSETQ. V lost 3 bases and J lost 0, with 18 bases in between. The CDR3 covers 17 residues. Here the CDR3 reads CASSSPTSAAMNTEAFF. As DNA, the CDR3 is TGCGCCAGCAGCTCTCCAACATCCGCAGCCATGAACACTGAAGCTTTCTTT.

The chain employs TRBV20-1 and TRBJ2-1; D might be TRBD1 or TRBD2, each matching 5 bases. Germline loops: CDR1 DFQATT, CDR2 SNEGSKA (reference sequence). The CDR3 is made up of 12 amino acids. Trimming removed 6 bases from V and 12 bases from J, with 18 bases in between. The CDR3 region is CSAKIAGTSQFF. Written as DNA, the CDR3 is TGCAGTGCCAAGATAGCAGGGACGTCGCAGTTCTTC.

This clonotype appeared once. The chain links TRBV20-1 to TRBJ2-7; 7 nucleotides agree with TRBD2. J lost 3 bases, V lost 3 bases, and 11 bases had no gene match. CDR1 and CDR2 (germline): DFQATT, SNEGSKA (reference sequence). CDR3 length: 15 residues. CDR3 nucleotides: TGCAGTGCTAGTATAGGTCCAGCGGGGCTCTACGAGCAGTACTTC. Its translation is CSASIGPAGLYEQYF.

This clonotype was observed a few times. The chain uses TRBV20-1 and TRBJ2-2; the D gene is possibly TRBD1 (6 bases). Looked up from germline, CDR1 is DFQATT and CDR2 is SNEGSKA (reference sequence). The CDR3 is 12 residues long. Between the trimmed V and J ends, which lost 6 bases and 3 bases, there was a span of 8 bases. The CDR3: CSAQGHTGELFF. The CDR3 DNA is TGCAGTGCCCAGGGGCACACCGGGGAGCTGTTTTTT.

CDR3 sequence (DNA): TGTGCCAGCCCCGGGACAGGGGTCAAAGAGCAGTACGTC. As protein: CASPGTGVKEQYV. The J gene is TRBJ2-7, the V gene TRBV7-2; 10 bases agree with TRBD1. Germline CDR1 is SGHTA and CDR2 is FQGNSA. The trim removed 8 bases at V and 7 bases at J, leaving 8 bases unmatched. The CDR3 totals 13 residues.

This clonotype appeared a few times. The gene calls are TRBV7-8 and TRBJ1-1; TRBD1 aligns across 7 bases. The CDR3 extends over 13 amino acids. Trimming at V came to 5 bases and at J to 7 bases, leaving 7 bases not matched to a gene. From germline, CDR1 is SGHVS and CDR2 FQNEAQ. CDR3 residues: CASSTRTGNEAFF. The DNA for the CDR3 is TGTGCCAGCAGCACTAGGACAGGTAATGAAGCTTTCTTT.

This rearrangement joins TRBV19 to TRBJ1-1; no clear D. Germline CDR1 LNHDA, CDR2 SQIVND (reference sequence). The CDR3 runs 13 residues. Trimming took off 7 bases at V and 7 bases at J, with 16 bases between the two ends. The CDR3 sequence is CASTVSWSLEAFF. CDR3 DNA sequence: TGTGCCAGTACCGTTTCGTGGAGTCTTGAAGCTTTCTTT.

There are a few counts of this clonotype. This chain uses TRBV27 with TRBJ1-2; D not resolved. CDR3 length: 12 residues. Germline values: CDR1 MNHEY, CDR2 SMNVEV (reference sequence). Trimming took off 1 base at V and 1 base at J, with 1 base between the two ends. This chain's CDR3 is CASSLFNYGYTF. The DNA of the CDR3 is TGTGCCAGCAGTTTATTTAACTATGGCTACACCTTC.

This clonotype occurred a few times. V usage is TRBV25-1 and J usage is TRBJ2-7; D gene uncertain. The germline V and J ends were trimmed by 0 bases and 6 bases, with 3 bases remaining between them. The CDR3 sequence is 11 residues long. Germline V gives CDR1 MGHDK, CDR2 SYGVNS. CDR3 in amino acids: CASSEYVEQYF. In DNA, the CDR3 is TGTGCCAGCAGTGAATATGTCGAGCAGTACTTC.